Below are 7 T cell receptor beta chains sequenced from a single sample in a study of blood T cell repertoires in COVID-19. The assay was immunoSEQ multiplex PCR, and TCRdb's table has in-frame clones only and misses some. The sample lists a few hundred thousand clones, around 89% seen once, with 0.75% to 0.9% in the top ten. The material sequenced was peripheral blood. The receptors were gathered from a man aged 25-45 years with acute or convalescent COVID-19.

The chain has TRBV19 and TRBJ2-2, with D possibly TRBD2 on 7 matching bases. CDR1 and CDR2 (germline): LNHDA, SQIVND (reference sequence). This CDR3 is 16 amino acids long. V dropped 10 bases and J dropped 6 bases, with 24 bases sitting between them. The CDR3 protein is CAISPYGPGGPGELFF. The CDR3 DNA reads as TGTGCCATTTCCCCGTATGGCCCCGGGGGGCCCGGGGAGCTGTTTTTT.

The chain has TRBV5-8 and TRBJ2-1; possibly TRBD2 for D (6 bases). This CDR3 spans 15 amino acids. With 4 bases removed from V and 7 bases from J, the gap between germline ends came to 18 bases. Germline V gene sequence: CDR1 SGHTS, CDR2 YDEGEE. CDR3 sequence (DNA): TGTGCCAGCAGCCGGGAAGGGGCGGGATATAATGAGCAGTTCTTC. Its protein is CASSREGAGYNEQFF.

The chain combines TRBV19 with TRBJ1-4, with D perhaps TRBD1 (6 bases). With 4 bases removed from V and 4 bases from J, the gap between germline ends came to 10 bases. CDR1 and CDR2 (germline): LNHDA, SQIVND (reference sequence). There are 14 residues in the CDR3. Written as DNA, the CDR3 is TGTGCCAGTAGTAGACAGGCCGTTAATGAAAAACTGTTTTTT. Protein sequence: CASSRQAVNEKLFF.

The rearrangement links TRBV4-1 to TRBJ2-5, with D maybe TRBD1 (6 bases). CDR1 MGHRA and CDR2 YSYEKL come from the germline V gene. V lost 2 bases and J 4 bases, leaving 11 bases between the germline ends. The CDR3 covers 14 residues. The CDR3: CASSQRQGRETQYF. The CDR3 DNA reads as TGCGCCAGCAGCCAAAGGCAGGGGCGAGAGACCCAGTACTTC.

The chain employs TRBV2 and TRBJ1-2, with a tentative D call TRBD1 (5 bases). Per the germline V gene, CDR1 is SNHLY and CDR2 is FYNNEI. The length of the CDR3 is 13 residues. V lost 8 bases and J lost 6, with 16 bases in between. The CDR3 is CASGTGGSNGYTF. The CDR3 DNA reads TGTGCCAGCGGGACGGGAGGCAGCAATGGCTACACCTTC.

The chain is built from TRBV30 and TRBJ2-7; D is unclear. Trimming removed 2 bases at V and 9 bases at J, with 17 bases between. Germline loops: CDR1 GTSNPN, CDR2 SVGIG (reference sequence). This CDR3 is 13 amino acids long. The CDR3 DNA reads TGTGCCTGGAGTACAGCCACCGGTCTTAGGCAGTACTTC. It translates to CAWSTATGLRQYF.

V and J are TRBV30 and TRBJ1-1; D gene uncertain. The CDR3 runs to 13 residues. V lost 3 bases, J lost 0 bases, and 8 bases lay in between. Germline-derived CDR1 and CDR2 are GTSNPN and SVGIG (reference sequence). The CDR3, as DNA: TGTGCCTGGAGCTGGAGCATGAACACTGAAGCTTTCTTT. Amino acid sequence: CAWSWSMNTEAFF.